Listed here are 11 T cell receptor beta chains from one sample, sequenced in a study of cytomegalovirus exposure and HLA in healthy donors. Primers: 60 Vbeta forward and 13 Jbeta reverse. Here immunoSEQ multiplex PCR was the method, and the copy in TCRdb shows in-frame clones only, minus some. The profile shows 150,000 or so clones, 65% to 85% of them singletons. Input material: PBMCs. All receptors come from a woman aged 35 to 49 in good health and CMV-seropositive.

The table lists this clone with a few counts. The chain is built from TRBV7-9 and TRBJ2-7; 8 bases agree with TRBD2. The ends lost 5 bases at V and 4 bases at J; junction bases unmatched: 13. Germline CDR1 SEHNR, CDR2 FQNEAQ (reference sequence). The CDR3 sequence is 16 residues long. In nucleotides, the CDR3 is TGTGCCAGCAGCCCCAGGGAACCAGCGGGAGAATACGAGCAGTACTTC. Translated, it gives CASSPREPAGEYEQYF.

The rearrangement uses TRBV19 and TRBJ2-2; D perhaps matches TRBD2 (5 bases). V lost 1 base, J lost 1 base, and 7 bases lay in between. This CDR3 spans 15 amino acids. Germline CDR1 reads LNHDA; CDR2 reads SQIVND (reference sequence). The CDR3, as DNA: TGTGCCAGTAGTATAGGTAGCGTGAACACCGGGGAGCTGTTTTTT. It specifies CASSIGSVNTGELFF.

The chain uses TRBV5-4 and TRBJ2-7; D gene uncertain. V was clipped by 3 bases and J by 0 bases, with 10 bases between them. This CDR3 comprises 14 residues. Per germline, CDR1 SGHNT and CDR2 YYREEE (reference sequence). CDR3 coding DNA: TGTGCCAGCAGCTCTCGTGGTAGCTCCTACGAGCAGTACTTC. It translates to CASSSRGSSYEQYF.

The chain has TRBV5-1 and TRBJ2-1; 11 bases are a match to TRBD2. V shed 4 bases and J 7 bases; nucleotides not matched to a gene: 10. This CDR3 has 16 residues. CDR1 and CDR2 (germline): SGHRS, YFSETQ. The CDR3 nucleotides read TGCGCCAGCAGCGAGACTAGCGGGAAATTAACGAATGAGCAGTTCTTC. It specifies CASSETSGKLTNEQFF.

The V and J genes are TRBV5-6 and TRBJ2-7; TRBD1 agrees at 9 bases. Germline values: CDR1 SGHDT, CDR2 YYEEEE. The trim removed 0 bases at V and 3 bases at J, leaving 7 bases unmatched. The CDR3 has 16 amino acids. For the CDR3, the DNA is TGTGCCAGCAGCTTGGGGGACAGGGTGAGGCTCTACGAGCAGTACTTC. Residues: CASSLGDRVRLYEQYF. Based on the CDR3 plus reference TRBV5-6 and TRBJ2-7, the full variable domain is DAGVTQSPTHLIKTRGQQVTLRCSPKSGHDTVSWYQQALGQGPQFIFQYYEEEERQRGNFPDRFSGHQFPNYSSELNVNALLLGDSALYLCASSLGDRVRLYEQYFGPGTRLTVT.

This clone occurred once. V is TRBV18 and J is TRBJ1-5; no clear D gene. This CDR3 spans 15 amino acids. Germline V gives CDR1 KGHSH, CDR2 LQKENI. Trimming removed 2 bases from V and 2 bases from J, with 10 bases in between. In DNA form, the CDR3 reads TGTGCCAGCTCACCAACCGAGGGAGGCAATCAGCCCCAGCATTTT. This gives the protein CASSPTEGGNQPQHF.

The chain is built from TRBV6-1 and TRBJ1-1, with 7 bases matching TRBD1. V lost 11 bases to trimming and J lost 2 bases; unmatched junction nucleotides: 11. Germline loops: CDR1 MNHNS, CDR2 SASEGT. This CDR3 contains 14 residues. CDR3 in DNA: TGTGCCGGAGGGGACAGATCCTTCAACACTGAAGCTTTCTTT. As protein: CAGGDRSFNTEAFF.

The chain couples TRBV5-1 to TRBJ2-1; no definite D call. Germline CDR1 is SGHRS and CDR2 is YFSETQ. Trimming removed 4 bases from V and 0 bases from J, with 11 bases in between. The CDR3 covers 15 residues. The CDR3 loop is CASSPGHLSYNEQFF. The CDR3 DNA sequence: TGCGCCAGCAGCCCTGGCCACCTCTCCTACAATGAGCAGTTCTTC.

The chain combines TRBV5-8 with TRBJ1-3; TRBD1 agrees at 9 bases. The CDR3 covers 16 residues. CDR1 is SGHTS and CDR2 is YDEGEE in the germline V gene. V lost 7 bases to trimming and J lost 0 bases; unmatched junction nucleotides: 8. The CDR3 DNA reads as TGTGCCAGCGACCACAGGGGGCAGGACTCTGGAAACACCATATATTTT. Residues: CASDHRGQDSGNTIYF.

The chain combines TRBV2 with TRBJ1-1; D possibly corresponds to TRBD1 (6 bases). The length of the CDR3 is 13 residues. V was clipped by 4 bases and J by 4 bases, with 10 bases between them. Germline V gene sequence: CDR1 SNHLY, CDR2 FYNNEI. CDR3 loop: CASSGRQATEAFF. The DNA of the CDR3 is TGTGCCAGCAGTGGTAGACAGGCCACTGAAGCTTTCTTT.

The rearrangement joins TRBV5-1 to TRBJ1-2; D is perhaps TRBD1 (6 bases). The germline V and J ends were trimmed by 5 bases and 6 bases, with 17 bases remaining between them. Germline lookup yields CDR1 SGHRS and CDR2 YFSETQ. This CDR3 has 14 amino acids. The CDR3 reads CASRPRGDTDGYTF. Here the CDR3 DNA reads TGCGCCAGCAGACCCCGGGGGGACACTGATGGCTACACCTTC.